This record covers a single T cell receptor (beta chain). The antigen remains unidentified. This specimen belongs to a study of T-cell memory formation after mild COVID-19. The overall study: Clusters were largely donor specific.

Constant-segment primers and 5'RACE yielded cDNA libraries for TCR alpha and TCR beta, each carrying sample barcodes and UMIs. TCRdb redid the calling of the 5' RACE reads with MiXCR, one entry per CDR3 protein. The sample has 250,000 or so distinct CDR3 sequences; about a sixth are singletons. V lost 8 bases and J 4 bases, leaving 15 bases between the germline ends. CDR3 length: 14 residues. The germline gives CDR1 SGHTA, CDR2 FQGNSA. General study results and limits: The study found contracting CD4+ clones mainly in CM and EM and contracting CD8+ clones in EMRA. Several responding clones turned up in pre-infection memory, indicating that cross-reactive memory may have taken part.

The sample comprised PBMCs or a T cell subset sorted from them (not recorded which). This clonotype was sampled from a man between 18 and 29 years old who had mild COVID-19 (a few samples of this study predate the infection). Cell type and time point are not known. The rearrangement links TRBV7-2 to TRBJ2-4; a weak D match, TRBD1 (5 bases). CDR3: CASALGPLKNIQYF. The CDR3 DNA follows: TGTGCCAGCGCCCTGGGGCCCCTGAAAAACATTCAGTACTTC.